Reported below is one TCR beta chain. Other nucleotide sequences from this sample produce the same CDR3. These data belong to a study of blood T cell repertoires in COVID-19. Assay: immunoSEQ multiplex PCR; the TCRdb copy retains only in-frame clones and omits some. The sample includes more than 110,000 clones, about 80% of them seen just once. This CDR3 spans 13 amino acids. V lost 2 bases, J lost 4 bases, and 8 bases lay in between. Sequencing used peripheral blood. The chain recombines TRBV12-3 or TRBV12-4 with TRBJ1-2; possibly TRBD1 for D (6 bases). The sequence derives from a woman in her sixties with acute or convalescent COVID-19. The CDR3 loop is CASSLTGSYGYTF. The DNA for the CDR3 is TGTGCCAGCAGTTTAACAGGGAGCTATGGCTACACCTTC.